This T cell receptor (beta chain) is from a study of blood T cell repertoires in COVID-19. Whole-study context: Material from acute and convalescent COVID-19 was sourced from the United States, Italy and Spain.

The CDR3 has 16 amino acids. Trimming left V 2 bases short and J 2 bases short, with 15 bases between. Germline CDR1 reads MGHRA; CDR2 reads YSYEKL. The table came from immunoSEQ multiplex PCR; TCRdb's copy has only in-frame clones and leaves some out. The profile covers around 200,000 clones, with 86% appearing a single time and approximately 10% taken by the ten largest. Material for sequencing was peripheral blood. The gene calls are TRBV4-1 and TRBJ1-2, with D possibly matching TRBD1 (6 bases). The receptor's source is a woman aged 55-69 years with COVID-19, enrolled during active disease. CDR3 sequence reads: CASSQPRDILNYGYTF. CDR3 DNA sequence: TGCGCCAGCAGCCAACCTCGGGACATACTGAACTATGGCTACACCTTC.